These T cell receptor beta chains were read from a single sample in a study of OX40 agonist ivuxolimab in advanced cancers. The assay was immunoSEQ multiplex PCR, and TCRdb's table has in-frame clones only and misses some. The profile shows approximately 58,000 clones, approximately 80% of them singletons. The sequencing here drew on CD4+ or CD8+ T cells sorted from blood, taken in a trial of the OX40 agonist ivuxolimab. These receptors originate from an adult with an advanced solid tumor such as melanoma, head and neck, liver or kidney cancer. The CDR3 runs from the conserved cysteine through the conserved F or W. The D gene is left open where the match is weak. Rows give clone size only sometimes, using once, few, many, or a class for an expanded clone.

D,size,J,V,DNA,CDR3
TRBD2,few,TRBJ2-1,TRBV11-3,TGTGCCAGCAGCTTAGACGGGAGGCCCCCTTCCTACAATGAGCAGTTCTTC,CASSLDGRPPSYNEQFF
TRBD1,-,TRBJ1-1,TRBV4-3,TGCGCCAGCAGCCAAGGCCCCGGGACAGGGGACACTGAAGCTTTCTTT,CASSQGPGTGDTEAFF
-,-,TRBJ2-1,TRBV6-5,TGTGCCAGCAGTCCCCGGAGCGGGTACAATGAGCAGTTCTTC,CASSPRSGYNEQFF
-,-,TRBJ2-3,TRBV4-1,TGCGCCAGCAGCTATGGACCTGCCCCCACAGATACGCAGTATTTT,CASSYGPAPTDTQYF
-,-,TRBJ1-4,TRBV4-2,TGTGCCAGCAGCCCATTTCTTCAGACAGGAACTAATGAAAAACTGTTTTTT,CASSPFLQTGTNEKLFF
-,-,TRBJ2-3,TRBV5-1,TGCGCCAGCAGCTTGGGAGGGTGGAGCACAGATACGCAGTATTTT,CASSLGGWSTDTQYF
-,-,TRBJ1-2,TRBV5-1,TGCGCCAGCAGCTTGGTTGCCGGAGGGGCTAACTATGGCTACACCTTC,CASSLVAGGANYGYTF
-,-,TRBJ1-5,TRBV19,TGTGCCAGTACCCTGGGAGGGGCTATTCAGCCCCAGCATTTT,CASTLGGAIQPQHF
TRBD2,-,TRBJ2-3,TRBV9,TGTGCCAGCAGCGTAGCACGGGGGGGCACAGATACGCAGTATTTT,CASSVARGGTDTQYF
TRBD1,-,TRBJ2-1,TRBV5-5,TGTGCCAGCAGCTTGGACGGGACAGCTCCCTACAATGAGCAGTTCTTC,CASSLDGTAPYNEQFF
-,-,TRBJ2-1,TRBV7-8,TGTGCCAGCAGCTTAGAGGGCCATAATGAGCAGTTCTTC,CASSLEGHNEQFF
-,-,TRBJ2-7,TRBV2,TGTGCCAGCAGTGCACAGGGCGAGGACGAGCAGTACTTC,CASSAQGEDEQYF
TRBD1,-,TRBJ1-1,TRBV7-3,TGTGCCAGCAGGATACAAGCCGGGACAGGGGGCACTGAAGCTTTCTTT,CASRIQAGTGGTEAFF
-,-,TRBJ1-1,TRBV11-3,TGTGCCAGCAGCTTAGCACGAGGGCCCACTGAAGCTTTCTTT,CASSLARGPTEAFF
TRBD2,-,TRBJ2-7,TRBV4-2,TGTGCCAGCAGCCAGGGGCAGCGGGAGGGCGGTTCCGAGCAGTACTTC,CASSQGQREGGSEQYF
-,-,TRBJ1-1,TRBV5-4,TGTGCCAGCAGTCCCGAACCCAGGCTGAACACTGAAGCTTTCTTT,CASSPEPRLNTEAFF
-,-,TRBJ2-7,TRBV2,TGTGCCAGCGGCCCCCCGGTGGCGACCTACGAGCAGTACTTC,CASGPPVATYEQYF